Sequencing of this TCR beta chain was carried out in a study of cytomegalovirus exposure and HLA in healthy donors. Germline-derived CDR1 and CDR2 are SEHNR and FQNEAQ (reference sequence). V was trimmed by 1 base and J by 13 bases, leaving 11 bases between them. The CDR3 covers 13 residues. The PCR was carried out with 60 Vbeta primers and 13 Jbeta primers. Original analysis: Tens of millions of unique TCR beta chains, 9 million to 12 million shared, were counted in a later analysis. Sequencing used immunoSEQ multiplex PCR; TCRdb keeps in-frame clones, though not all of them. That table furnishes V, J and clone size, whereas the DNA furnished D and trimming. Reported are roughly 100,000 clones; the ten largest clones contain 0.5% to 0.7%. Whole-study results and caveats: Clonal expansion, a later analysis showed, was greater in HLA-associated TCR beta chains than in equally common others. What was likely a sequencing artifact was a cluster of highly shared sequence variants.

In regard to this clone: No antigen is known for it.

The rearrangement links TRBV7-9 to TRBJ1-6, with no clear D. Sequencing was performed on PBMCs. This receptor was taken from a man in his fifties in good health and CMV-seronegative. CDR3 coding DNA: TGTGCCAGCAGCTTAGAAGAGCTTACCCCCCTCCACTTT. It codes for CASSLEELTPLHF.